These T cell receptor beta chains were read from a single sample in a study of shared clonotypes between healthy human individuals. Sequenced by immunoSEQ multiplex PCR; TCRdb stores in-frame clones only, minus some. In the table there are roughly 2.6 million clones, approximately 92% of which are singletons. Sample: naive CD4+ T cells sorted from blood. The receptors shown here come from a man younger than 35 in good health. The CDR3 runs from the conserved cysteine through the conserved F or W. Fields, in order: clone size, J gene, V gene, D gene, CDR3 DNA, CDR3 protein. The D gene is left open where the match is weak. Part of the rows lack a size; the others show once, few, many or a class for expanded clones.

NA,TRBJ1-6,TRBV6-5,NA,TGTGCCAGCAGTTACCACAATTCACCCCTCCACTTT,CASSYHNSPLHF
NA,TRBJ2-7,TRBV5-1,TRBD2,TGCGCCAGCAGCCCCCGGACTAGCGTCTCCTACGAGCAGTACTTC,CASSPRTSVSYEQYF
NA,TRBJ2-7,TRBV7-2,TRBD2,TGTGCCAGCAGCCCCCCGACTAGCGGTCCCTACGAGCAGTACTTC,CASSPPTSGPYEQYF
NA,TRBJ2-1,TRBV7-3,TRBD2,TGTGCCAGCAGCTTAGGACTAGCTTTTGAGCAGTTCTTC,CASSLGLAFEQFF
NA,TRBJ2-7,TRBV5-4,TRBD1,TGTGCCAGCAGCTTGGTTGACAGGGTACGGGAGCAGTACTTC,CASSLVDRVREQYF
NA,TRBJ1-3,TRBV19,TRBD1,TGTGCCAGTAAGGGACAGGGTCTTGGAGGAAACACCATATATTTT,CASKGQGLGGNTIYF
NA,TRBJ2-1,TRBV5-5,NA,TGTGCCAGCAGCTCCCTCGAGGTGGCAACTGAGCAGTTCTTC,CASSSLEVATEQFF
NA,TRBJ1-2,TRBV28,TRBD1,TGTGCCAGCAGTTTGACGGACAGGGTCTATGGCTACACCTTC,CASSLTDRVYGYTF
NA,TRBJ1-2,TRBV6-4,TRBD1,TGTGCCAGCAAGTTAGACAGGGGAGCTAACTATGGCTACACCTTC,CASKLDRGANYGYTF
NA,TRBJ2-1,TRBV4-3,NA,TGCGCCAGCAGCCAGGCAAATGAGCAGTTCTTC,CASSQANEQFF
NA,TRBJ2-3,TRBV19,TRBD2,TGTGCCAGTAGTACCTCGGGGGGGACAGATACGCAGTATTTT,CASSTSGGTDTQYF
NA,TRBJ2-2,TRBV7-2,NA,TGCGCCAGCAGCCAAGATCAGCGGCCTGAGGAGCTGTTTTTT,CASSQDQRPEELFF
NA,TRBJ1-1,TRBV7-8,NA,TGTGCCAGCAGCTTAGCTACGGGGAACACTGAAGCTTTCTTT,CASSLATGNTEAFF
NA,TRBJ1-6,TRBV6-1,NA,TGTGCCAGCAAGGGGGACCTAGGGTCACCCCTCCACTTT,CASKGDLGSPLHF
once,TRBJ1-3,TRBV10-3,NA,TGTGCCATCAGACCCAGGGAAGGAAACACCATATATTTT,CAIRPREGNTIYF
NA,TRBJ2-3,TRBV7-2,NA,TGTGCCAGCAGCTTATCTTACATTTTAGCACGCACAGATACGCAGTATTTT,CASSLSYILARTDTQYF
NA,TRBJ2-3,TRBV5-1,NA,TGCGCCAGCATGGATGACCATTTAAGCACAGATACGCAGTATTTT,CASMDDHLSTDTQYF
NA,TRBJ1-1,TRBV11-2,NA,TGTGCCAGCAGCCCTAGGGGACGCCAGGCTTTCTTT,CASSPRGRQAFF
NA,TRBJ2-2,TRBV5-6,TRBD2,TGTGCCAGCAGCGGGGGACTAGCGGGAACCGGGGAGCTGTTTTTT,CASSGGLAGTGELFF
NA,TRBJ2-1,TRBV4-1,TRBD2,TGCGCCAGCAGCCAAGGACTAGCGGGAGTCTACAATGAGCAGTTCTTC,CASSQGLAGVYNEQFF
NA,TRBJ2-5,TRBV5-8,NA,TGTGCCAGCAGCTTGGGCACACCTCAAGAGACCCAGTACTTC,CASSLGTPQETQYF
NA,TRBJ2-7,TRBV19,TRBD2,TGTGCCAGTAGTACGTCTAGCGGATCCTACGAGCAGTACTTC,CASSTSSGSYEQYF
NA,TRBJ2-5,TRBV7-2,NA,TGTGCCAGCAGCCCCACGGGAGCGCGGCGAGAGACCCAGTACTTC,CASSPTGARRETQYF
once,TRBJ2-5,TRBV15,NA,TGTGCCACCAGCAGAGTTAAGGGTGCCGGGGTAGGGGAGACCCAGTACTTC,CATSRVKGAGVGETQYF
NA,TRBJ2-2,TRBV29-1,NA,TGCAGCGTTGGGGTGGGCGCCGGGACCGGGGAGCTGTTTTTT,CSVGVGAGTGELFF
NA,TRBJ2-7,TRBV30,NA,TGTGCCTGGAGTGTCAGGCCCTACGAGCAGTACTTC,CAWSVRPYEQYF
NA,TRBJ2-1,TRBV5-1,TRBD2,TGCGCCAGCAGCTTGGGAGGCGGGAGAGATTACAATGAGCAGTTCTTC,CASSLGGGRDYNEQFF
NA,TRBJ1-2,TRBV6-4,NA,TGTGCCAGCAGGGAACAGGTTTTAGGGAACTATGGCTACACCTTC,CASREQVLGNYGYTF
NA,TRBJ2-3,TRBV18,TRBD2,TGTGCCAGCGAGAATAGCGGGGGGCCCACAGATACGCAGTATTTT,CASENSGGPTDTQYF
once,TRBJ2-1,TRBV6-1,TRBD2,TGTGCCAGCAGTGAAATGGGAGGGTACAATGAGCAGTTCTTC,CASSEMGGYNEQFF
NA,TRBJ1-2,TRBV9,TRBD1,TGTGCCAGCAGCCCTGGACAGGGGACTTATGGCTACACCTTC,CASSPGQGTYGYTF
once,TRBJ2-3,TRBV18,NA,TGTGCCAGCTCCCGAACAATACAGAACGGGGATTCTAAAGATACGCAGTATTTT,CASSRTIQNGDSKDTQYF
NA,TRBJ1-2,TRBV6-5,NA,TGTGCCAGCAAACGAGGGAGACAGAGTGGCTACACCTTC,CASKRGRQSGYTF
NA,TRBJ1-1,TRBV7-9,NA,TGTGCCAGCAGCTTAGCGTTAGCCACCACTACTGAAGCTTTCTTT,CASSLALATTTEAFF
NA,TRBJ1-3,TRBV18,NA,TGTGCCAGCTCACGAAGTCAGTCCATCTCTGGAAACACCATATATTTT,CASSRSQSISGNTIYF
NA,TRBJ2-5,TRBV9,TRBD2,TGTGCCAGCAGCGTATCTAGCGGGGGAAAAGAGACCCAGTACTTC,CASSVSSGGKETQYF
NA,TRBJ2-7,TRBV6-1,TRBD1,TGTGCCAGCAGTGGAGGGACAGGGCTGCCCTCCTACGAGCAGTACTTC,CASSGGTGLPSYEQYF
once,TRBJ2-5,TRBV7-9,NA,TGTGCCAGCAGCCCACAATGGAGGGACAGTTCGAAGACCCAGTACTTC,CASSPQWRDSSKTQYF
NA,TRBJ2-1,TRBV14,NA,TGTGCCAGCAGCCAATTCAATGAGCAGTTCTTC,CASSQFNEQFF
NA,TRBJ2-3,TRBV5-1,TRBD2,TGCGCCAGCAGCTTCCTAGCGGGGGTCACAGATACGCAGTATTTT,CASSFLAGVTDTQYF
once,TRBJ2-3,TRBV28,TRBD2,TGTGCCAGCACTAGCGGGGGCCCTATTAGCACAGATACGCAGTATTTT,CASTSGGPISTDTQYF
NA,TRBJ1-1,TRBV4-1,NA,TGCGCCAGCAGCCAAGATGCCTCTGGCGGGGGCACGAACACTGAAGCTTTCTTT,CASSQDASGGGTNTEAFF
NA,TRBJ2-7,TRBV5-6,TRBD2,TGTGCCAGCAGCTTGTTAGCGGGACCCCGCTCCTACGAGCAGTACTTC,CASSLLAGPRSYEQYF
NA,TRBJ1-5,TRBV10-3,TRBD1,TGTGCCACCGGGAGACAGGGCCTGAATCAGCCCCAGCATTTT,CATGRQGLNQPQHF
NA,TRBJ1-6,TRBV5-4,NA,TGTGCCAGCAGCTTGGAGGGGCCGATCAATTCACCCCTCCACTTT,CASSLEGPINSPLHF
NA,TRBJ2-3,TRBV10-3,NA,TGTGCCATCAGTGAGGGGTTTCCCAACACAGATACGCAGTATTTT,CAISEGFPNTDTQYF
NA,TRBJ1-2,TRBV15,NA,TGTGCCACCAGCAGAGGAGCCGGGACGGCCTATGGCTACACCTTC,CATSRGAGTAYGYTF
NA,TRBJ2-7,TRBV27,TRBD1,TGTGCCAGCAGTTTAAGTGGACAGGGGTCCTACGAGCAGTACTTC,CASSLSGQGSYEQYF
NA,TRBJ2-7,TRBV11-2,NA,TGTGCCAGCTCTCCACCGCTTTCCTACGAGCAGTACTTC,CASSPPLSYEQYF
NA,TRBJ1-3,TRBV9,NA,TGTGCCAGCAGCGGTTCAATCTCTGGAAACACCATATATTTT,CASSGSISGNTIYF
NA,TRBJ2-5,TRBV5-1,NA,TGCGCCAGCAGTTATGGCCCGACAGAGACCCAGTACTTC,CASSYGPTETQYF
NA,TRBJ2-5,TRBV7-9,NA,TGTGCCAGCAGCTTAGCCCGGCAGGGCCAAGAGACCCAGTACTTC,CASSLARQGQETQYF
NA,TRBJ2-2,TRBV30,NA,TGTGCCTGGAAGGACGGGAGCATCGGCGGGGAGCTGTTTTTT,CAWKDGSIGGELFF
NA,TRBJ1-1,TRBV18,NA,TGTGCCAGCTCACAGGGGGGACTCACTGAAGCTTTCTTT,CASSQGGLTEAFF
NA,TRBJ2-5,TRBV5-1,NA,TGCGCCAGCAGCTTGGCCATAGGGACGGAGACCCAGTACTTC,CASSLAIGTETQYF
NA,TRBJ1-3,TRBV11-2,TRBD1,TGTGCCAGCAGCCTAGACAGGGCTGGAAACACCATATATTTT,CASSLDRAGNTIYF
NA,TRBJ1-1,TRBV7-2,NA,TGTGCCAGCAGCCAGGACCCGAACACTGAAGCTTTCTTT,CASSQDPNTEAFF
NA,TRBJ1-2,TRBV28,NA,TGTGCCAGCAGTTTCGGCGGCGCCTATGGCTACACCTTC,CASSFGGAYGYTF
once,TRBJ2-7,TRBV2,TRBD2,TGTGCCAGCAGAACTGACCGGACTAGCGGTACCTACGAGCAGTACTTC,CASRTDRTSGTYEQYF